This entry features one T cell receptor beta chain sequence. This clone was recorded only once. Its binding antigen is unknown. The input lacks base qualities; no much larger clone sits a single base away. The data originate from a study of cytomegalovirus exposure and HLA in healthy donors (dated by TCRdb to 2016 to 2017). Some background on the complete study: According to an earlier analysis of 587 of the donors, some 170 million T cells yielded 100 million or so unique TCR beta sequences and more than 250 Gb of sequence data. Around 320 gigabases of sequencing data and tens of millions of unique TCR sequences were included in an early release covering 500 to 750 HLA-typed donors. The genetic ancestry cluster associated with self-reported Caucasian donors included about 84% of the approximately 430 genotyped donors. The study was designed to test whether signatures of past pathogen exposure could be identified by cataloging public T cell receptors. The study profiled the T cell repertoires of under 850 subjects by immunosequencing and related them to cytomegalovirus serostatus. In addition to the first cohort of 666 subjects, a separate validation cohort of around 110 different subjects was used. High-throughput TCR immunosequencing, statistical association of individual TCRs with disease status, and machine learning were combined to predict cytomegalovirus infection status. A later analysis re-analyzed previously published TCR beta repertoires from about 730 donors and added high-resolution HLA genotyping to study TCR occurrence patterns. Rather than using new phenotypic data, the later analysis identified candidate immune exposures from TCR beta sequences and from how often those sequences occurred across donors. In an earlier analysis of 587 of the donors, high-throughput TCR beta sequencing was used to judge whether each TCR beta V gene segment behaved as functional or pseudogenic. Alongside the repertoire data, information on donor age, sex, ethnicity and CMV serostatus was compiled. In a later genetic analysis, genome-wide SNP genotypes for about 65% of the roughly 700 donors were used, and that subset was treated as a discovery cohort. Every discovery cohort repertoire had been produced on one sequencing platform. HLA typing covered class I and class II loci at four-digit resolution. Typing coverage varied by locus: about 620-630 donors for A, B, C, DRB1 and DQB1; approximately 500 for DQA1; around 570 for DPA1; roughly 470 for DPB1. Because of strong linkage in the cohort, roughly five DR-DQ haplotypes were treated as single units for association and clustering. Across 300 to 400 genotyped donors of the cohort, an average of approximately 240,000 unique TCR beta nucleotide sequences per donor were sequenced, and approximately 17% of those sequences were non-productive. What the research found in general, with its limitations: According to the authors, the approach could potentially be generalized to other disease states and immunological phenotypes. For the cohort, immune exposure information was limited to CMV serostatus. A cluster of highly shared sequence variants was judged likely to represent a technical artifact of the sequencing pipeline. A later genetic analysis reported fewer N-insertions in productive TCRs among donors in an Asian-associated ancestry cluster than the roughly 620-donor mean. In a later analysis, HLA-associated TCR beta chains were found to be more clonally expanded and to have lower generation probabilities than equally common non-associated chains. Most TCR sequences were observed very rarely across donors, whereas some public TCRs were present in many individuals. The study listed 164 TCR beta chains as associated with cytomegalovirus. Presence/absence analyses assumed roughly uniform sequencing depth across donors, an assumption that may not hold. In an earlier analysis of about 600 of the donors, most TCR beta V segments appeared in productive rearrangements about 90% or about 30% of the time, broadly matching IMGT annotations. When HLA alleles, especially DR and DQ, strongly co-occurred, TCR associations were difficult to assign to individual alleles. According to a later analysis, most CMV-associated TCR beta chains appeared to be HLA-restricted, and the HLA associations seemed to be driven largely by CMV exposure. Cytomegalovirus status was reported to be diagnosed by the classifier with high specificity and sensitivity in both the original and validation cohorts. Several of the top co-occurrence clusters appeared to be linked to parvovirus B19, influenza, CMV and Epstein-Barr virus, according to a later analysis. V-gene and J-gene trimming of TCR beta chains was associated with a missense DCLRE1C variant in a later genetic analysis, and the association was replicated in an independent cohort. Because counts were too low, roughly 18 rarely observed V segments, including chromosome 9 orphons, were left out of the earlier analysis of 587 of the donors. Linkage disequilibrium might explain the correlated functional status among segregating V segments, but an unknown experimental factor could not be excluded. Only TCR beta chains were sequenced in this cohort, and the absence of alpha or paired-chain data limited detectable features. Because HLA typing was unavailable for some donors at each locus, only the typed subset was used in association tests. A later analysis associated 16,951 TCR beta sequences with specific HLA alleles at a false discovery rate of 0.05. According to a later analysis, TCR association rates differed among HLA loci, with DRB1 alleles showing the most associated TCRs and HLA-C alleles showing the fewest. A few of the identified cytomegalovirus-associated TCR beta chains were confirmed in vitro to be specific for cytomegalovirus antigens. A further reported finding was that TCR beta sequences accurately predicted the HLA-A and HLA-B alleles for most subjects in the first cohort. Because the 87-base-pair reads could not distinguish some IMGT-functional V segments, including TRBV6-2 and TRBV6-3, those segments were excluded.

The cohort comprised fewer than 750 healthy bone marrow donors. At the time of sampling, every cohort member was nominally healthy, though immune exposures that went unrecorded were likely present. The donor tested CMV seronegative, placing the donor among the 352 seronegative members of the cohort. A peripheral blood sample was provided by each donor, and peripheral blood mononuclear cells were used for TCR beta sequencing. Genomic DNA was extracted from the blood cell samples with the Qiagen DNeasy Blood Extraction Kit. The library was prepared using the immunoSEQ multiplex PCR assay. The multiplex PCR relied on a mix of 60 forward primers for TCR Vbeta segments and 13 reverse primers for TCR Jbeta segments. The CDR3 region of rearranged TCR beta genes was amplified from genomic DNA by a multiplex PCR assay. The Illumina HiSeq System was used to sequence the amplified TCR beta libraries as 87-base-pair reads. Per the authors' processing: A later analysis tallied 80 million to 95 million unique TCR beta chains across the 650 to 750 repertoires, and approximately 12 million of those chains were shared by two or more donors. A nearest-neighbor algorithm error-corrected the raw reads and collapsed the reads into unique sequences, merging closely related sequences to remove PCR and sequencing errors. To assign V, D and J gene segments, CDR3 sequences were aligned to IMGT reference sequences. For a sequence to be retained, at least a six-nucleotide match to both a V gene segment and a J gene segment was required. Rearrangements were classified as productive when the CDR3 lacked stop codons and remained in frame with V and J, and all other rearrangements were classified as non-productive. CDR3 was defined by IMGT convention, running from the second conserved V-encoded cysteine to the conserved J-encoded phenylalanine. In an earlier analysis of approximately 500 of the donors, sequences lacking an unambiguous match to a single V gene segment were excluded. An earlier analysis of 550 to 650 of the donors classified V segments as functional when productive rearrangements were above 56.7% and as segregating when the standard deviation between donors was above 5%. A statistical classification framework was developed to diagnose cytomegalovirus status using the catalog of TCR beta chain sequences. V and J gene assignment, in a later analysis, came from comparing TCR nucleotide sequences with IMGT/GENE-DB human TR gene sequences. Using the TCRdist pipeline, a later analysis assigned CDR3 sequences along with most-parsimonious VDJ recombination scenarios. In a later analysis, each TCR beta chain was defined by its CDR3 amino acid sequence together with its V-gene family, and reads without a unique V-gene family were excluded. To address suspected cross-contamination and a sequencing artifact, a later analysis removed approximately 590 highly shared, low-generation-probability nucleotide sequences. A later analysis calculated a clonal expansion index for each public chain from normalized within-repertoire ranks of inferred template counts. In a later analysis, generation probabilities were computed with a VDJ recombination model fitted to out-of-frame rearrangements, and the resulting probabilities were checked against IGoR. In a later analysis, TCR-TCR, TCR-HLA and TCR-CMV co-occurrence was scored with hypergeometric tests, and a repertoire-size bias correction was applied to TCR pairs. To estimate false discovery rates, a later analysis permuted the HLA or CMV assignments 20 times. In a later analysis, co-occurring TCRs were grouped with DBSCAN, and TCRdist sequence similarity was added when clustering was performed within HLA-allele-positive subsets. Co-occurrence clustering excluded repertoires with fewer than 30,000 or more than 120,000 public chains, plus five with anomalous nucleotide sharing. Sourced from immuneACCESS, this table was stored by TCRdb with only in-frame sequences that have V and J called. A share of the clones is absent; for the studies checked, an unresolved V gene accounts for under half, and the remainder has no known explanation. The V and J calls and clone size were taken over from that table, and D and trimming were inferred from the DNA. The table for this sample lists roughly 150,000 clones; 73% of them were counted only once. Clones ranked in the top ten supply approximately 1.6% of the sample.

At the junction V is shortened by 3 bases and J by 9 bases, with 23 bases in between. CDR1 MGHDK and CDR2 SYGVNS are derived from the germline V gene. The CDR3 covers 16 residues, taking in both the cysteine and the phenylalanine. Just CDR3 DNA is preserved here, 48 bases in frame from base 1. This clonotype originated in a woman in her late teens or twenties in good health and CMV-seronegative. Recombination joined TRBV25-1 with TRBJ1-1; the D gene is perhaps TRBD1, from 6 matching bases. The sample was PBMCs. The CDR3 sequence is CASSDLRGRGALKAFF. The DNA is TGTGCCAGCAGTGACCTCCGGGGGCGGGGGGCACTGAAAGCTTTCTTT.